The 30 T cell receptor beta chains in this list originate from one sample, sequenced in a study of T cell responses to AZD1222 COVID-19 vaccine. TCRdb's table, derived via immunoSEQ multiplex PCR, lists solely in-frame clones and lacks some. The sample includes some 73,000 clones, roughly 89% of them seen just once. The input for sequencing was peripheral blood, taken 28 days after the second AZD1222 dose. These receptors originate from an adult who received the AZD1222 COVID-19 vaccine.

The chain recombines TRBV7-9 with TRBJ1-1, with 7 bases identical to TRBD1. V lost 1 base to trimming and J lost 1 base; unmatched junction nucleotides: 3. Germline lookup yields CDR1 SEHNR and CDR2 FQNEAQ (reference sequence). This CDR3 is built from 15 residues. The CDR3 loop is CASSLEGQPNTEAFF. The CDR3 DNA reads TGTGCCAGCAGCTTAGAGGGACAGCCGAACACTGAAGCTTTCTTT. Complete variable domain (other parts from reference TRBV7-9 and TRBJ1-1): DTGVSQNPRHKITKRGQNVTFRCDPISEHNRLYWYRQTLGQGPEFLTYFQNEAQLEKSRLLSDRFSAERPKGSFSTLEIQRTEQGDSAMYLCASSLEGQPNTEAFFGQGTRLTVV.

The chain carries TRBV28 and TRBJ1-5; unclear D gene. Germline values: CDR1 MDHEN, CDR2 SYDVKM. The CDR3 loop spans 15 amino acids. V dropped 6 bases and J dropped 0 bases, with 12 bases sitting between them. For the CDR3, the DNA is TGTGCCAGCAGCCTGGCGGGTAATAGCAATCAGCCCCAGCATTTT. It yields the protein CASSLAGNSNQPQHF.

The CDR3 region is CASSRFTDTQYF. In DNA form, the CDR3 reads TGTGCCAGCAGCCGATTCACAGATACGCAGTATTTT. The chain recombines TRBV11-2 with TRBJ2-3; D is unclear. Germline V gene sequence: CDR1 SGHAT, CDR2 FQNNGV. CDR3 length equals 12 residues. Deletions cut 5 bases from V and 2 bases from J, with 5 bases between.

The CDR3 nucleotides read TGTGCCAGCAGCTTAACGCCCGATCCCACTGAAGCTTTCTTT. Amino acid sequence: CASSLTPDPTEAFF. This chain joins TRBV7-3 and TRBJ1-1; the D is unclear. The germline gives CDR1 SGHTA, CDR2 FQGTGA. The CDR3 has 14 amino acids. The V gene lost 0 bases and the J gene lost 4 bases, with 9 bases spanning the gap.

This clone was recorded once. V usage is TRBV7-2 and J usage is TRBJ1-6; D remains ambiguous. In germline, CDR1 is SGHTA, CDR2 FQGNSA. The CDR3 is 15 amino acids. Trimming took off 6 bases at V and 7 bases at J, with 16 bases between the two ends. The CDR3 DNA follows: TGTGCCAGCAGTTCGGTCGGAGGGCCAAATTCACCCCTCCACTTT. It translates to CASSSVGGPNSPLHF.

J is TRBJ1-1 and V is TRBV12-3 or TRBV12-4; TRBD1 is a possible D gene (5 bases). The CDR3 has 13 residues. V was pared by 5 bases and J by 12 bases, with 19 bases between. The CDR3 nucleotides read TGTGCCAGCAGTCTCTCCTGGGGCCAGTTACCTTTCTTT. This codes for CASSLSWGQLPFF.

The chain is built from TRBV30 and TRBJ1-6; a weak D match, TRBD1 (6 bases). The germline gives CDR1 GTSNPN, CDR2 SVGIG (reference sequence). CDR3 length: 13 amino acids. V gave up 7 bases and J gave up 5 bases, with 12 bases separating them. In nucleotides, the CDR3 is TGTGCCTCAAGGGGGGGGAATAATTCACCCCTCCACTTT. This codes for CASRGGNNSPLHF.

The rearrangement links TRBV2 to TRBJ2-7, with D unclear. V was cut by 3 bases and J by 1 base, with 13 bases left in between. The length of the CDR3 is 15 residues. Germline CDR1 and CDR2: SNHLY and FYNNEI. The CDR3 here is CASSDDLVGSYEQYF. CDR3 sequence (DNA): TGTGCCAGCAGTGATGACCTCGTTGGGTCCTACGAGCAGTACTTC.

This clone was recorded once. The chain recombines TRBV18 with TRBJ1-3, with D maybe TRBD1 (5 bases). V lost 3 bases and J lost 0, with 18 bases in between. The CDR3 spans 18 residues. The V gene's germline CDR1 is KGHSH and CDR2 LQKENI. CDR3 sequence reads: CASSPVGRRRHSGNTIYF. The CDR3 DNA is TGTGCCAGCTCACCGGTGGGACGGAGAAGGCACTCTGGAAACACCATATATTTT.

This chain connects TRBV29-1 to TRBJ2-1; D is ambiguous. With 4 bases removed from V and 4 bases from J, the gap between germline ends came to 23 bases. The CDR3 contains 17 residues. CDR1 SQVTM and CDR2 ANQGSEA come from the germline V gene. The CDR3 sequence: CSVAAFRAALRYNEQFF. CDR3 nucleotide sequence: TGCAGCGTTGCAGCGTTCCGGGCCGCCCTCCGGTACAATGAGCAGTTCTTC.

The chain combines TRBV6-5 with TRBJ1-2; D is ambiguous. This CDR3 region has 13 residues. Germline loops: CDR1 MNHEY, CDR2 SVGAGI. Deletions cut 6 bases from V and 7 bases from J, with 15 bases between. The CDR3, as DNA: TGTGCCAGCAGAGGGATTGGGGTCGGTGGCTACACCTTC. Translated, it gives CASRGIGVGGYTF.

This clone has a single count. V gene TRBV19 combines with J gene TRBJ2-7; a possible D gene is TRBD2 (7 bases). V lost 2 bases and J lost 5, with 10 bases in between. This CDR3 is 13 amino acids long. Per the germline V gene, CDR1 is LNHDA and CDR2 is SQIVND (reference sequence). DNA of the CDR3: TGTGCCAGTAGTATAACAGGGAGGGACGAGCAGTACTTC. This encodes CASSITGRDEQYF.

The J gene is TRBJ1-1, the V gene TRBV5-6; TRBD1 is a possible D gene (5 bases). The CDR3 is 15 residues long. The V end was cut by 1 base, the J end by 0 bases, with 10 bases between. Germline V CDR1 and CDR2: SGHDT, YYEEEE. Here the CDR3 DNA reads TGTGCCAGCAGCTTGCCGGGGGACGTGAACACTGAAGCTTTCTTT. Amino acid sequence: CASSLPGDVNTEAFF.

The chain combines TRBV14 with TRBJ1-6, with 8 bases fitting TRBD1. The CDR3 covers 18 residues. CDR1 and CDR2 (germline): SGHDN, FVKESK. The J segment lost 9 bases and the V segment lost 2 bases, leaving 15 bases of the junction unmatched. The DNA for the CDR3 is TGTGCCAGCAGCCAATTGGGTGACTTGGACAGGGTGGGTTCACCCCTCCACTTT. Encoded protein: CASSQLGDLDRVGSPLHF.

This clone has a handful of counts. V gene TRBV6-5 combines with J gene TRBJ2-3; 8 positions match TRBD2. CDR1 is MNHEY, CDR2 SVGAGI, per germline. With V trimmed by 0 bases and J by 4 bases, 6 bases remained unmatched. This CDR3 comprises 16 residues. The CDR3 DNA follows: TGTGCCAGCAGTTACTCCGGCGGGGGGATGGCAGATACGCAGTATTTT. Residues: CASSYSGGGMADTQYF.

Comment on this clone: The same CDR3 can be traced to other DNA sequences in this sample. This chain connects TRBV5-1 to TRBJ1-1, with D uncertain. The germline V gene has CDR1 SGHRS and CDR2 YFSETQ. The CDR3 length is 12 residues. The germline V and J ends were trimmed by 0 bases and 5 bases, with 5 bases remaining between them. Here the CDR3 reads CASSLGATEAFF. The DNA of the CDR3 is TGCGCCAGCAGCTTGGGGGCGACTGAAGCTTTCTTT.

The CDR3 reads CASSQEWSESYGYTF. The CDR3 DNA sequence: TGTGCCAGCAGCCAAGAATGGAGTGAGAGCTATGGCTACACCTTC. The chain has TRBV14 and TRBJ1-2; D gene ambiguous. V was clipped by 0 bases and J by 4 bases, with 12 bases between them. The CDR3 runs to 15 residues. From germline, CDR1 is SGHDN and CDR2 FVKESK.

J is TRBJ1-2 and V is TRBV7-2; D may be TRBD1 (5 bases). The V end was cut by 4 bases, the J end by 8 bases, with 14 bases between. The CDR3 has 13 residues. Looked up from germline, CDR1 is SGHTA and CDR2 is FQGNSA. CDR3 DNA: TGTGCCAGCAGCTCGGGGACCCTGGGCGGCTACACCTTC. Translation: CASSSGTLGGYTF.

V is TRBV10-3 and J is TRBJ1-1, with 7 bases that match TRBD1. The ends lost 6 bases at V and 1 base at J; junction bases unmatched: 8. CDR3 size: 15 residues. From germline, CDR1 is ENHRY and CDR2 SYGVKD. The CDR3 spells CAIRDSGGENTEAFF. CDR3 DNA sequence: TGTGCCATCAGGGACTCAGGGGGGGAGAACACTGAAGCTTTCTTT.

V is TRBV5-1 and J is TRBJ1-5; the D gene is possibly TRBD1 (5 bases). The CDR3 covers 13 residues. From germline, CDR1 is SGHRS and CDR2 YFSETQ. The V end was cut by 4 bases, the J end by 7 bases, with 12 bases between. The DNA of the CDR3 is TGCGCCAGCAGCCCGGGGCTGGGGCAGCCCCAGCATTTT. It specifies CASSPGLGQPQHF.

V is TRBV4-1 and J is TRBJ1-2; unclear D gene. There are 15 residues in the CDR3. V lost 2 bases and J lost 4, with 14 bases in between. CDR1 and CDR2 from the germline V gene are MGHRA and YSYEKL. DNA for the CDR3: TGCGCCAGCAGCCAATCCGGCGGGCTTGGCTATGGCTACACCTTC. It specifies CASSQSGGLGYGYTF.

The rearrangement joins TRBV6-5 to TRBJ2-5, with 7 bases matching TRBD1. Germline V gene lookup returns CDR1 MNHEY and CDR2 SVGAGI. The V and J ends lost 11 bases and 4 bases, in that order; junction bases with no gene match: 10. The CDR3 contains 13 residues. CDR3 sequence: CAVQDRVSETQYF. The CDR3 region has the DNA TGTGCCGTTCAAGACAGGGTTTCAGAGACCCAGTACTTC.

The genes are TRBV11-3 and TRBJ2-1; 7 nucleotides align to TRBD2. Trimming removed 4 bases from V and 4 bases from J; junction bases left unmatched: 10. The CDR3 loop spans 16 amino acids. CDR1 and CDR2 (germline): SGHNT, YENEEA. The CDR3 sequence is CASSSRGEGRYNEQFF. In DNA, the CDR3 is TGTGCCAGCAGCTCGAGAGGGGAGGGCCGGTACAATGAGCAGTTCTTC. Full variable domain (outside the CDR3, taken from reference TRBV11-3 and TRBJ2-1): EAGVVQSPRYKIIEKKQPVAFWCNPISGHNTLYWYLQNLGQGPELLIRYENEEAVDDSQLPKDRFSAERLKGVDSTLKIQPAELGDSAVYLCASSSRGEGRYNEQFFGPGTRLTVL.

This clone was found once. The gene calls are TRBV6-5 and TRBJ1-2; weak D call: TRBD1 (6 bases). The germline CDR1 and CDR2 sequences are MNHEY and SVGAGI. The V and J ends lost 7 bases and 0 bases respectively, with 12 bases between them. This CDR3 spans 14 amino acids. The CDR3 coding sequence is TGTGCCAGCACCTGGACAGATTCTAACTATGGCTACACCTTC. Protein product: CASTWTDSNYGYTF.

V gene TRBV19 combines with J gene TRBJ2-3, with 10 bases aligning to TRBD2. The junction had 15 bases not matched to a gene; V was cut back by 7 bases and J by 5 bases. The germline CDR1 and CDR2 sequences are LNHDA and SQIVND (reference sequence). This CDR3 is 17 amino acids long. CDR3 sequence reads: CASTMRVASGRIDTQYF. The CDR3 DNA reads as TGTGCCAGTACCATGCGGGTGGCTAGCGGGAGAATAGATACGCAGTATTTT.

The table lists this clone with a count of one. The J gene is TRBJ1-2, the V gene TRBV19, with TRBD1 as a possible D gene (5 bases). The germline V gene encodes CDR1 LNHDA and CDR2 SQIVND (reference sequence). V lost 3 bases and J lost 7, with 12 bases in between. The CDR3 sequence is 13 residues long. The chain's CDR3 is CASSMPHGAGYTF. DNA for the CDR3: TGTGCCAGTAGTATGCCTCATGGGGCTGGCTACACCTTC.

This clone was found once. This rearrangement joins TRBV7-2 to TRBJ1-2, with D uncertain. V lost 3 bases and J 2 bases, leaving 7 bases between the germline ends. The germline CDR1 and CDR2 sequences are SGHTA and FQGNSA. The CDR3 is made up of 13 amino acids. Written as DNA, the CDR3 is TGTGCCAGCAGCTTCGAAGACAACTATGGCTACACCTTC. Translation gives CASSFEDNYGYTF.

V is TRBV5-4 and J is TRBJ2-6; D is ambiguous. CDR1 SGHNT and CDR2 YYREEE come from the germline V gene (reference sequence). The CDR3 totals 16 residues. The V end lost 0 bases, the J end lost 2 bases, and 9 bases lay between the germline ends. DNA for the CDR3: TGTGCCAGCAGCTTGGCCGGTTTCCCTGGGGCCAACGTCCTGACTTTC. It yields the protein CASSLAGFPGANVLTF.

About this clone itself: The sample carries other DNA sequences with the same CDR3. The chain uses TRBV18 and TRBJ1-4; maybe TRBD1 (5 bases). CDR3 length: 13 residues. Germline V gene sequence: CDR1 KGHSH, CDR2 LQKENI. V dropped 3 bases and J dropped 8 bases, with 10 bases sitting between them. For the CDR3, the DNA is TGTGCCAGCTCACCCCCCCAGGGCGAAAAACTGTTTTTT. This sequence encodes CASSPPQGEKLFF.

The chain joins TRBV2 to TRBJ1-6, with D uncertain. V lost 4 bases, J lost 1 base, and 8 bases lay in between. This CDR3 comprises 15 residues. CDR1 is SNHLY and CDR2 is FYNNEI in the germline V gene. Written as DNA, the CDR3 is TGTGCCAGCAGTGCCGGGAGATCCTATAATTCACCCCTCCACTTT. This translates into CASSAGRSYNSPLHF.